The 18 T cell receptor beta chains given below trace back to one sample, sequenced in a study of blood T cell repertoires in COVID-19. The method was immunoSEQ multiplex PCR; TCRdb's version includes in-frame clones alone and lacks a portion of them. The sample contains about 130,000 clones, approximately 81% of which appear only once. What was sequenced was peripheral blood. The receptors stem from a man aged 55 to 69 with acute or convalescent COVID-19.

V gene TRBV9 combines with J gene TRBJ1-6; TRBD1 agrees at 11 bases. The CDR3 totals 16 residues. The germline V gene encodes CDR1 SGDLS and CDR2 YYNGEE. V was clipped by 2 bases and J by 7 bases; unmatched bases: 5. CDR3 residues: CASSVGTGGRNSPLHF. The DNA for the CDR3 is TGTGCCAGCAGCGTGGGGACAGGGGGTAGAAATTCACCCCTCCACTTT.

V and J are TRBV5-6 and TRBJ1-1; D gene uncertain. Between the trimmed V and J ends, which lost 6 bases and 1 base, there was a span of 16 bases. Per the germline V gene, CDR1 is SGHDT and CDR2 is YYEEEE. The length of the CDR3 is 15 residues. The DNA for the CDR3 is TGTGCCAGCACCCGCTGGGGAGGCGGGAACACTGAAGCTTTCTTT. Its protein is CASTRWGGGNTEAFF.

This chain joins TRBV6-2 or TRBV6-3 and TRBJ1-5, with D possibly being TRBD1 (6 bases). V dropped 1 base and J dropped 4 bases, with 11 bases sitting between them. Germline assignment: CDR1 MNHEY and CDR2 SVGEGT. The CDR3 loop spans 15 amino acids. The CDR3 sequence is CASSYLTGINQPQHF. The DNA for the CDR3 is TGTGCCAGCAGTTACTTAACAGGGATTAATCAGCCCCAGCATTTT.

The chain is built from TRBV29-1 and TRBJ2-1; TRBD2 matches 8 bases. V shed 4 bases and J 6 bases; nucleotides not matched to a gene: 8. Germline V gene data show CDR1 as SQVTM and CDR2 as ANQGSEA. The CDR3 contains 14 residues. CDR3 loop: CSVVSSGIFNEQFF. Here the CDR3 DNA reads TGCAGCGTTGTAAGTAGCGGGATTTTCAATGAGCAGTTCTTC.

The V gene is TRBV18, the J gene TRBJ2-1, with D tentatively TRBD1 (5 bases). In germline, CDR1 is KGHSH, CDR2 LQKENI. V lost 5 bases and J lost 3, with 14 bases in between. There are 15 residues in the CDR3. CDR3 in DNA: TGTGCCAGCTCAACCCGGACAAACCTCTACAATGAGCAGTTCTTC. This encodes CASSTRTNLYNEQFF.

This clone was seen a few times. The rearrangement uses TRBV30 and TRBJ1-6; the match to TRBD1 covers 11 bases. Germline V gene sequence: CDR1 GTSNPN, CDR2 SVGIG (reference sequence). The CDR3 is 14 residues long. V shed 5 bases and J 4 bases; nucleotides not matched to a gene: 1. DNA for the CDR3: TGTGCCTGGGGACAGGGGGCTTATAATTCACCCCTCCACTTT. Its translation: CAWGQGAYNSPLHF.

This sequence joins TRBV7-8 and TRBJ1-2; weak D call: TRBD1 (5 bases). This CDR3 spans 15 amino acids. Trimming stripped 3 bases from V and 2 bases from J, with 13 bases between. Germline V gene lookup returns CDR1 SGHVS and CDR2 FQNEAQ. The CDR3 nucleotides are TGTGCCAGCAGCTTCGCCCGCGGGACGAACTATGGCTACACCTTC. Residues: CASSFARGTNYGYTF.

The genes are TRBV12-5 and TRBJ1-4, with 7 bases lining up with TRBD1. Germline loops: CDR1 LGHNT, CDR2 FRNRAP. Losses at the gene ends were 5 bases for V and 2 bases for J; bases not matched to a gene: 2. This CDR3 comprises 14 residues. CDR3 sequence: CASGLGQTNEKLFF. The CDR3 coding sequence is TGTGCTAGTGGTCTGGGACAGACTAATGAAAAACTGTTTTTT.

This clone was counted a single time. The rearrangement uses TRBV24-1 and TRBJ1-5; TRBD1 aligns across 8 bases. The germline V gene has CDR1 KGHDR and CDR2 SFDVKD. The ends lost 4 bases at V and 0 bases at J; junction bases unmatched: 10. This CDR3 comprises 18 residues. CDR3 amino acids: CATSEPGQGRGSNQPQHF. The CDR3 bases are TGTGCCACCAGTGAACCCGGACAGGGAAGAGGTAGCAATCAGCCCCAGCATTTT.

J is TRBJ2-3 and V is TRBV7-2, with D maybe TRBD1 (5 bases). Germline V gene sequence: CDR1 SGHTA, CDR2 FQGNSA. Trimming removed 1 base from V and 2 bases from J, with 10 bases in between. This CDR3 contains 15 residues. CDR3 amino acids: CASSLDLGPTDTQYF. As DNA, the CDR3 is TGTGCCAGCAGCTTAGATCTGGGGCCCACAGATACGCAGTATTTT.

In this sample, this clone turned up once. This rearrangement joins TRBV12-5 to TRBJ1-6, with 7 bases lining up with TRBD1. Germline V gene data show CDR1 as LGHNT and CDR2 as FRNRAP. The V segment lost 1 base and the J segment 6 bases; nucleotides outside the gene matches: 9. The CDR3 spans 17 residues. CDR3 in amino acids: CASGLDPTGPSNSPLHF. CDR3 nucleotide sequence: TGTGCTAGTGGTTTGGACCCGACAGGGCCTTCTAATTCACCCCTCCACTTT.

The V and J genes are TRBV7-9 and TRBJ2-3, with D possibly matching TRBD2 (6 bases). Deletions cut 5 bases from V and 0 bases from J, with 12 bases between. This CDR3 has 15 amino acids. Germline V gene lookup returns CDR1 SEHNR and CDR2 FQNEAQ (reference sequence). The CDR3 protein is CASSNTGTSTDTQYF. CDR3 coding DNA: TGTGCCAGCAGCAATACCGGGACTAGCACAGATACGCAGTATTTT. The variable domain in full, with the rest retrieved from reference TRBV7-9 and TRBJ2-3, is DTGVSQNPRHKITKRGQNVTFRCDPISEHNRLYWYRQTLGQGPEFLTYFQNEAQLEKSRLLSDRFSAERPKGSFSTLEIQRTEQGDSAMYLCASSNTGTSTDTQYFGPGTRLTVL.

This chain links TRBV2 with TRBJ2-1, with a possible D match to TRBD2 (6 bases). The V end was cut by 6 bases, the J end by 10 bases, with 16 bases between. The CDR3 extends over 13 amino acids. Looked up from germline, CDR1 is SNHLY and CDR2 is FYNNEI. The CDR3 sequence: CASREDGSGEQFF. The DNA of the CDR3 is TGTGCCAGCAGGGAGGACGGAAGCGGGGAGCAGTTCTTC.

The CDR3 loop reads CASSLWTGSSPLHF. The CDR3 DNA reads as TGCGCCAGCAGCCTCTGGACAGGGAGTTCACCCCTCCACTTT. The chain joins TRBV5-1 to TRBJ1-6; 8 positions agree with TRBD1. V lost 4 bases and J lost 9; bases outside the gene matches: 6. Germline values: CDR1 SGHRS, CDR2 YFSETQ. This CDR3 has 14 amino acids.

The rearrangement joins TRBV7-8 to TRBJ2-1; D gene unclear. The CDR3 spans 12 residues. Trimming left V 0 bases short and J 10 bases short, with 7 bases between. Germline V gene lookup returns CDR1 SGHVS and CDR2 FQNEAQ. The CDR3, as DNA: TGTGCCAGCAGCTTAGCTCCGCAGGAGCAGTTCTTC. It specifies CASSLAPQEQFF.

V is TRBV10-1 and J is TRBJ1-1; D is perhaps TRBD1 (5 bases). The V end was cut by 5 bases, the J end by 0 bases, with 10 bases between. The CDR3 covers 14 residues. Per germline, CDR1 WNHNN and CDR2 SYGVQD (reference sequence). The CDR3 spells CASSSTELNTEAFF. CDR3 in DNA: TGCGCCAGCAGTTCGACAGAACTGAACACTGAAGCTTTCTTT.

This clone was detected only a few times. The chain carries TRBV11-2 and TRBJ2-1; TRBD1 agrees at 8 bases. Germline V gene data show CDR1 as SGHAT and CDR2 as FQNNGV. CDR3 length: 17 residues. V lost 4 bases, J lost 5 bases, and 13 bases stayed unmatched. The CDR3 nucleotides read TGTGCCAGCAGCTCCATAAAAAACAGGGGGGCGCACAATGAGCAGTTCTTC. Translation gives CASSSIKNRGAHNEQFF.

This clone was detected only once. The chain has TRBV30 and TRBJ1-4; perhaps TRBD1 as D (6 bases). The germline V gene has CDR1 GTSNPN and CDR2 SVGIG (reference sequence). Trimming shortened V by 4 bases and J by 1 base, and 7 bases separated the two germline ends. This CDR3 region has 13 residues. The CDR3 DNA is TGTGCCTGGAAGACAGGAACTAATGAAAAACTGTTTTTT. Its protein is CAWKTGTNEKLFF. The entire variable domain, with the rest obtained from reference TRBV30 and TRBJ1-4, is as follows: SQTIHQWPATLVQPVGSPLSLECTVEGTSNPNLYWYRQAAGRGLQLLFYSVGIGQISSEVPQNLSASRPQDRQFILSSKKLLLSDSGFYLCAWKTGTNEKLFFGSGTQLSVL.